These 12 T cell receptor beta chains originate from one sample sequenced in a study of CD8+CD57+ T cells in acquired aplastic anemia. The use of genomic DNA as template underpinned the TCR beta VDJ and CDR3 profiling. TCRdb re-derived calls from the reads in MiXCR, one entry per CDR3 protein. Among more than 150,000 distinct CDR3 sequences listed, 40% to 50% were seen once. Patients included in sequencing had previously demonstrated CD8+CD57+ cell expansion by flow cytometry. The sequencing sample was made of sorted CD4+, CD8+, or CD8+CD57+ T cells (not recorded which) from PBMCs. These receptors all stem from a human donor with aplastic anemia.

The CDR3 DNA sequence: TGTGCCAGCACATACCAGGGGCCTCGTAACGAGCAGTACTTC. This gives the protein CASTYQGPRNEQYF. This chain uses TRBV25-1 with TRBJ2-7; the D gene is possibly TRBD1 (6 bases). Germline V gene lookup returns CDR1 MGHDK and CDR2 SYGVNS. The CDR3 runs 14 residues. The V end lost 7 bases, the J end lost 5 bases, and 18 bases lay between the germline ends.

The V and J genes are TRBV2 and TRBJ1-5, with TRBD1 as a possible D gene (6 bases). Trimming left V 5 bases short and J 11 bases short, with 16 bases between. In germline, CDR1 is SNHLY, CDR2 FYNNEI. CDR3 size: 13 residues. The CDR3 bases are TGTGCCAGCAGTTTTGGAGGGCCAGGGGCCCAGCATTTT. Its protein product is CASSFGGPGAQHF.

There are many counts of this clonotype. The gene calls are TRBV2 and TRBJ2-5; possibly TRBD1 for D (6 bases). Germline values: CDR1 SNHLY, CDR2 FYNNEI. This CDR3 has 11 residues. The V end was cut by 8 bases, the J end by 3 bases, with 7 bases between. CDR3: CASGGEETQYF. In DNA form, the CDR3 reads TGTGCCAGCGGGGGCGAAGAGACCCAGTACTTC.

This rearrangement joins TRBV15 to TRBJ2-7, with 8 bases fitting TRBD2. J gave up 2 bases and V 0 bases, and 3 bases lay outside the gene matches. The CDR3 covers 15 residues. Germline V gene sequence: CDR1 LNHNV, CDR2 YYDKDF (reference sequence). CDR3 coding DNA: TGTGCCACCAGCAGAGACCGGGGGGGGGCCTACGAGCAGTACTTC. Protein product: CATSRDRGGAYEQYF.

In DNA form, the CDR3 reads TGTGCCAGCAGCCGGGGACAGGGGAGCTATGGCTACACCTTC. Translating gives CASSRGQGSYGYTF. The gene calls are TRBV5-4 and TRBJ1-2; 10 nucleotides match TRBD1. CDR3 length: 14 residues. V was clipped by 4 bases and J by 4 bases; unmatched bases: 4. Germline CDR1 and CDR2: SGHNT and YYREEE (reference sequence).

The genes are TRBV4-3 and TRBJ2-3; TRBD1 matches 8 bases. V lost 1 base, J lost 2 bases, and 8 bases stayed unmatched. CDR1 is LGHNA, CDR2 YSLEER, per germline. CDR3 length: 17 residues. This CDR3 is CASSQGLYQGATDTQYF. CDR3 DNA sequence: TGCGCCAGCAGCCAAGGCCTCTATCAGGGGGCCACAGATACGCAGTATTTT.

The rearrangement joins TRBV10-1 to TRBJ2-1; D unclear. Germline values: CDR1 WNHNN, CDR2 SYGVQD (reference sequence). V was pared by 8 bases and J by 7 bases, with 6 bases between. The CDR3 runs to 10 residues. CDR3 sequence reads: CASVLNEQFF. Here the CDR3 DNA reads TGCGCCAGCGTGTTGAATGAGCAGTTCTTC.

V gene TRBV27 combines with J gene TRBJ2-1; D may be TRBD1 (5 bases). The CDR3 is made up of 16 amino acids. The ends were cut back, 5 bases at V and 5 bases at J, with 19 bases in the middle. The germline CDR1 and CDR2 sequences are MNHEY and SMNVEV (reference sequence). The CDR3, as DNA: TGTGCCAGCAGTAGACTCGCGCAGGGTTCCAACAATGAGCAGTTCTTC. This encodes CASSRLAQGSNNEQFF.

This clonotype was seen repeatedly, ten times or more. J is TRBJ2-3 and V is TRBV7-9, with D uncertain. V was clipped by 3 bases and J by 7 bases, with 17 bases between them. This CDR3 is 15 amino acids long. CDR1 and CDR2 from the germline V gene are SEHNR and FQNEAQ (reference sequence). The CDR3 here is CASSLGSAVKHTQYF. The CDR3 nucleotides read TGTGCCAGCAGCTTGGGCTCGGCAGTCAAGCATACGCAGTATTTT.

In its sample, this clonotype was seen once. V usage is TRBV7-2 and J usage is TRBJ2-5; TRBD2 aligns across 7 bases. CDR1 is SGHTA and CDR2 is FQGNSA in the germline V gene. V trimming: 3 bases; J trimming: 2 bases; junction bases outside the gene matches: 6. The CDR3 runs 15 residues. The CDR3 loop is CASSLREREQETQYF. The CDR3 nucleotides read TGTGCCAGCAGCTTGCGGGAGAGGGAACAAGAGACCCAGTACTTC.

This clonotype was counted only a few times. This chain links TRBV6-5 with TRBJ2-7; no clear D. The germline CDR1 and CDR2 sequences are MNHEY and SVGAGI. The CDR3 has 18 amino acids. V dropped 3 bases and J dropped 0 bases, with 21 bases sitting between them. The CDR3 nucleotides are TGTGCCAGCAGTTATGGTCGGTTTAGCCGGGCGAGCTCCTACGAGCAGTACTTC. Its protein is CASSYGRFSRASSYEQYF.

Note on this clonotype: This sequence may be a read error, since a much larger clone differs from it by one base. The chain combines TRBV6-4 with TRBJ1-1; D gene uncertain. Deletions cut 0 bases from V and 11 bases from J, with 13 bases between. CDR3 length equals 13 residues. Germline values: CDR1 MRHNA, CDR2 SNTAGT. The CDR3 spells CASSDSRPLGAFF. The CDR3 coding sequence is TGTGCCAGCAGTGACTCGCGCCCCTTGGGCGCTTTCTTT.